This TCR beta chain was retrieved from a study of early T cells in non-severe SARS-CoV-2 infection. Looking at the study overall: Investigators sequenced bulk RNA drawn from unsorted whole blood, and chains remained unpaired. Study results and caveats: VDJdb matches were skewed toward anti-spike CD8 T cell responses.

Each cDNA molecule carried a unique molecular identifier. TCRdb reprocessed the 5' RACE reads via MiXCR and lists one record per CDR3 protein. The sample yields tens of thousands of distinct CDR3 sequences, around 9.3% seen once. This clonotype showed up many times. Its matching antigen is unknown. The V gene's germline CDR1 is LNHDA and CDR2 SQIVND (reference sequence). The CDR3 extends over 15 amino acids. Trimming removed 2 bases from V and 8 bases from J; junction bases left unmatched: 8. The genes are TRBV19 and TRBJ2-3, with 9 bases lining up with TRBD1. Sequencing used whole blood. This TCR was recovered from an adult who was a healthcare worker with PCR-confirmed SARS-CoV-2 infection or an uninfected control (not recorded which). CDR3 sequence reads: CASSIRGTGLGTQYF. The DNA for the CDR3 is TGTGCCAGTAGTATAAGAGGGACAGGGCTTGGTACGCAGTATTTT.